This passage covers 25 T cell receptor beta chains from one sample sequenced in a study of blood T cell repertoires in COVID-19 (dated by TCRdb to about 2020). Receptor amplification or capture employed the immunoSEQ multiplex PCR assay. The clones in this table, taken by TCRdb from immuneACCESS, are in-frame only. Not every clone is retained; where verified, under half of the shortfall comes from an unresolved V gene, and the cause of the rest is unknown. The sample contains under 200,000 clones, around 79% of them found a single time. The top ten clonotypes cover approximately 7.6% of the sample. The sequencing input was peripheral blood. All receptors derive from a woman aged 55-75 years with COVID-19, enrolled during active disease.

The CDR3 coding sequence is TGTGCCAGCAGCTTGGGACAGATGTTAAGAGAGACCCAGTACTTC. Its translation is CASSLGQMLRETQYF. The chain couples TRBV5-6 to TRBJ2-5, with D perhaps TRBD1 (5 bases). The V gene lost 0 bases and the J gene lost 4 bases, with 13 bases spanning the gap. The germline V gene has CDR1 SGHDT and CDR2 YYEEEE. This CDR3 is 15 amino acids long. The whole variable domain, filled in from reference TRBV5-6 and TRBJ2-5, reads DAGVTQSPTHLIKTRGQQVTLRCSPKSGHDTVSWYQQALGQGPQFIFQYYEEEERQRGNFPDRFSGHQFPNYSSELNVNALLLGDSALYLCASSLGQMLRETQYFGPGTRLLVL.

A word on this clone: This CDR3 is also generated by other DNA sequences in the sample. The chain combines TRBV3-1 (or the pseudogene TRBV3-2) with TRBJ1-1, with D possibly matching TRBD1 (6 bases). The length of the CDR3 is 14 residues. The V and J ends lost 4 bases and 0 bases respectively, with 9 bases between them. Germline assignment: CDR1 LGHDT and CDR2 YNNKEL (reference sequence). The CDR3 spells CASSLGTLNTEAFF. The CDR3 DNA reads as TGTGCCAGCAGCCTGGGGACATTGAACACTGAAGCTTTCTTT.

The chain has TRBV11-2 and TRBJ1-6; TRBD1 is a possible D gene (6 bases). Looked up from germline, CDR1 is SGHAT and CDR2 is FQNNGV. The V end lost 5 bases, the J end lost 15 bases, and 14 bases lay between the germline ends. CDR3 length: 12 amino acids. CDR3 nucleotide sequence: TGTGCCAGCAGCCTCAACAGGGCGCGCCTCCACTTT. This gives the protein CASSLNRARLHF. The variable domain in full, with the rest retrieved from reference TRBV11-2 and TRBJ1-6, is EAGVAQSPRYKIIEKRQSVAFWCNPISGHATLYWYQQILGQGPKLLIQFQNNGVVDDSQLPKDRFSAERLKGVDSTLKIQPAKLEDSAVYLCASSLNRARLHFGNGTRLTVT.

The genes are TRBV5-1 and TRBJ1-6; D is unresolved. Germline assignment: CDR1 SGHRS and CDR2 YFSETQ. V gave up 0 bases and J gave up 2 bases, with 6 bases separating them. The CDR3 consists of 15 residues. This CDR3 is CASSLAITYNSPLHF. Here the CDR3 DNA reads TGCGCCAGCAGCTTGGCTATTACCTATAATTCACCCCTCCACTTT.

The chain carries TRBV4-3 and TRBJ2-1; 7 nucleotides align to TRBD2. This CDR3 region has 16 residues. With 5 bases clipped from V and 2 bases from J, the junction kept 9 bases outside the gene matches. In germline, CDR1 is LGHNA, CDR2 YSLEER. For the CDR3, the DNA is TGCGCCAGCAGCGGAGTGGAGGGAGGGCCCTACAATGAGCAGTTCTTC. This codes for CASSGVEGGPYNEQFF.

The rearrangement joins TRBV24-1 to TRBJ1-1; 11 bases line up with TRBD1. After removal of 5 bases from V and 5 bases from J, the junction contained 0 bases not matched to a gene. The CDR3 runs 13 residues. Germline V gene data show CDR1 as KGHDR and CDR2 as SFDVKD. CDR3 protein: CATSGDRGTEAFF. The CDR3 DNA reads TGTGCCACCAGTGGGGACAGGGGGACTGAAGCTTTCTTT.

The chain combines TRBV12-3 or TRBV12-4 with TRBJ1-1; 7 nucleotides align to TRBD1. The CDR3 is 13 amino acids. The V and J ends lost 3 bases and 6 bases, in that order; junction bases with no gene match: 4. CDR3 sequence reads: CASSFSQGAEAFF. The DNA for the CDR3 is TGTGCCAGCAGTTTCTCCCAGGGGGCTGAAGCTTTCTTT.

The chain's CDR3 is CASSPRGQIPNQPQHF. The DNA of the CDR3 is TGTGCCAGTAGTCCAAGAGGACAAATCCCTAATCAGCCCCAGCATTTT. The genes are TRBV19 and TRBJ1-5, with D perhaps matching TRBD1 (5 bases). Trimming took off 5 bases at V and 4 bases at J, with 18 bases between the two ends. The V gene's germline CDR1 is LNHDA and CDR2 SQIVND (reference sequence). This CDR3 has 16 amino acids.

The rearrangement links TRBV27 to TRBJ1-1; TRBD1 is a possible D gene (6 bases). CDR1 is MNHEY, CDR2 SMNVEV, per germline (reference sequence). This CDR3 has 15 residues. The ends were cut back, 7 bases at V and 1 base at J, with 16 bases in the middle. The CDR3 sequence: CASIKTAGANTEAFF. The CDR3 DNA sequence: TGTGCCAGCATAAAAACGGCAGGGGCGAACACTGAAGCTTTCTTT.

The CDR3 DNA reads TGTGCCAGCAGCGTAGTTTGGCACACCGGGGAGCTGTTTTTT. It translates to CASSVVWHTGELFF. The genes are TRBV9 and TRBJ2-2; D is uncertain. The germline gives CDR1 SGDLS, CDR2 YYNGEE. The V end lost 0 bases, the J end lost 3 bases, and 6 bases lay between the germline ends. CDR3 length equals 14 residues.

The chain recombines TRBV7-8 with TRBJ2-7; TRBD2 matches 7 bases. The junction had 7 bases not matched to a gene; V was cut back by 4 bases and J by 10 bases. The CDR3 is 12 amino acids. The V gene's germline CDR1 is SGHVS and CDR2 FQNEAQ. The CDR3 nucleotides read TGTGCCAGCAGCTCCCGGGGGGTCGATCAGTACTTC. This codes for CASSSRGVDQYF.

The gene calls are TRBV7-9 and TRBJ2-7; D is unresolved. Trimming shortened V by 4 bases and J by 9 bases, and 10 bases separated the two germline ends. The CDR3 has 11 residues. Germline CDR1 SEHNR, CDR2 FQNEAQ (reference sequence). The CDR3 bases are TGTGCCAGCAGCTCTCTCTTGAGGCAGTACGTC. It yields the protein CASSSLLRQYV.

The chain combines TRBV4-2 with TRBJ2-7; D is uncertain. Germline assignment: CDR1 LGHNA and CDR2 YNFKEQ. V was clipped by 4 bases and J by 1 base, with 11 bases between them. The CDR3 has 14 residues. CDR3 protein: CASSPDGSSYEQYF. In DNA form, the CDR3 reads TGTGCCAGCAGCCCAGACGGGTCTTCCTACGAGCAGTACTTC.

V and J are TRBV28 and TRBJ2-6; tentative D call: TRBD1 (5 bases). CDR1 and CDR2 (germline): MDHEN, SYDVKM. The CDR3 has 15 amino acids. The V end lost 6 bases, the J end lost 1 base, and 10 bases lay between the germline ends. Here the CDR3 reads CASSWGLSGANVLTF. CDR3 nucleotides: TGTGCCAGCAGCTGGGGCCTGTCTGGGGCCAACGTCCTGACTTTC.

V is TRBV2 and J is TRBJ1-5; D ambiguous. This CDR3 comprises 13 residues. The V end was cut by 7 bases, the J end by 3 bases, with 10 bases between. Germline-derived CDR1 and CDR2 are SNHLY and FYNNEI. CDR3 sequence: CASTDTYNQPQHF. The CDR3 DNA reads as TGTGCCAGCACTGACACTTACAATCAGCCCCAGCATTTT.

This sequence joins TRBV20-1 and TRBJ2-7; no firm D call. The CDR3 totals 10 residues. CDR1 is DFQATT and CDR2 is SNEGSKA in the germline V gene (reference sequence). V was trimmed by 5 bases and J by 5 bases, leaving 7 bases between them. The CDR3 region is CSAGQDEQYF. Written as DNA, the CDR3 is TGCAGTGCTGGGCAAGACGAGCAGTACTTC.

As to this clone: The same CDR3 also results from other DNA sequences found in this sample. The chain carries TRBV5-1 and TRBJ2-1, with 8 bases identical to TRBD1. The CDR3 is 15 residues long. The V and J ends lost 4 bases and 0 bases, in that order; junction bases with no gene match: 3. The germline gives CDR1 SGHRS, CDR2 YFSETQ. The CDR3 DNA follows: TGCGCCAGCAGCCCCGGACAGGGCTCCTACAATGAGCAGTTCTTC. Protein product: CASSPGQGSYNEQFF.

The J gene is TRBJ1-1, the V gene TRBV6-6; a possible D gene is TRBD1 (6 bases). Germline CDR1 reads MNHNY; CDR2 reads SVGAGI (reference sequence). The CDR3 spans 13 residues. V lost 7 bases to trimming and J lost 1 base, with 10 bases between them. As DNA, the CDR3 is TGTGCCAGCACTAGGACAGCGAACACTGAAGCTTTCTTT. Translation: CASTRTANTEAFF.

The V gene is TRBV15, the J gene TRBJ2-1; 13 bases align to TRBD2. J was trimmed by 9 bases and V by 3 bases; bases with no gene match: 2. Germline CDR1 reads LNHNV; CDR2 reads YYDKDF (reference sequence). The CDR3 contains 14 residues. In DNA form, the CDR3 reads TGTGCCACCAGCAGTCGGACTAGCGGGAGTGAGCAGTTCTTC. Encoded protein: CATSSRTSGSEQFF.

This sequence joins TRBV27 and TRBJ2-2; tentative D call: TRBD2 (6 bases). This CDR3 contains 13 residues. The V and J ends lost 6 bases and 5 bases respectively, with 10 bases between them. Per germline, CDR1 MNHEY and CDR2 SMNVEV (reference sequence). The CDR3 region has the DNA TGTGCCAGCAGGGGAGGTAGGACCGGGGAGCTGTTTTTT. It translates to CASRGGRTGELFF.

The chain carries TRBV5-6 and TRBJ2-7; the D gene is possibly TRBD2 (5 bases). CDR1 and CDR2 from the germline V gene are SGHDT and YYEEEE. CDR3 length: 14 amino acids. Trimming stripped 6 bases from V and 4 bases from J, with 17 bases between. As DNA, the CDR3 is TGTGCCAGCACCCGTGTCATGAGGGTTTACGAGCAGTACGTC. Translated: CASTRVMRVYEQYV.

The chain joins TRBV21-1 to TRBJ2-7; the table's D gene call, TRBD1, was not cross checked with the DNA. TRBV21-1 is a recognized pseudogene. This CDR3 region has 14 residues. The CDR3 DNA reads TGTGCCAGCAGCCCCCGGGACAGACCCTACGAGCAGTACGTC. Translating it yields CASSPRDRPYEQYV.

The rearrangement joins TRBV18 to TRBJ2-6; D may be TRBD1 (7 bases). Germline V CDR1 and CDR2: KGHSH, LQKENI. The V end lost 4 bases, the J end lost 2 bases, and 12 bases lay between the germline ends. The CDR3 length is 16 residues. CDR3 sequence reads: CASSLGGGTGANVLTF. DNA for the CDR3: TGTGCCAGCTCACTTGGAGGGGGCACTGGGGCCAACGTCCTGACTTTC. The whole variable domain, filled in from reference TRBV18 and TRBJ2-6, reads NAGVMQNPRHLVRRRGQEARLRCSPMKGHSHVYWYRQLPEEGLKFMVYLQKENIIDESGMPKERFSAEFPKEGPSILRIQQVVRGDSAAYFCASSLGGGTGANVLTFGAGSRLTVL.

The chain couples TRBV24-1 to TRBJ2-1; 8 bases are a match to TRBD2. CDR3 size: 13 residues. From germline, CDR1 is KGHDR and CDR2 SFDVKD. The V segment lost 9 bases and the J segment 9 bases; nucleotides outside the gene matches: 9. The CDR3 sequence is CATRPGGAGEQFF. CDR3 coding DNA: TGTGCCACCCGCCCCGGGGGGGCGGGTGAGCAGTTCTTC.

Points on this clone: Different DNA sequences within this sample yield the same CDR3. This CDR3 is CASSLVSRGGETQYF. CDR3 DNA: TGTGCCAGCAGCTTAGTCTCGCGGGGCGGGGAGACCCAGTACTTC. The chain uses TRBV7-2 and TRBJ2-5; the D gene is possibly TRBD2 (6 bases). This CDR3 region has 15 residues. V was clipped by 1 base and J by 5 bases, with 14 bases between them. Germline CDR1 reads SGHTA; CDR2 reads FQGNSA. The variable domain in full, with the rest retrieved from reference TRBV7-2 and TRBJ2-5, is GAGVSQSPSNKVTEKGKDVELRCDPISGHTALYWYRQSLGQGLEFLIYFQGNSAPDKSGLPSDRFSAERTGGSVSTLTIQRTQQEDSAVYLCASSLVSRGGETQYFGPGTRLLVL.